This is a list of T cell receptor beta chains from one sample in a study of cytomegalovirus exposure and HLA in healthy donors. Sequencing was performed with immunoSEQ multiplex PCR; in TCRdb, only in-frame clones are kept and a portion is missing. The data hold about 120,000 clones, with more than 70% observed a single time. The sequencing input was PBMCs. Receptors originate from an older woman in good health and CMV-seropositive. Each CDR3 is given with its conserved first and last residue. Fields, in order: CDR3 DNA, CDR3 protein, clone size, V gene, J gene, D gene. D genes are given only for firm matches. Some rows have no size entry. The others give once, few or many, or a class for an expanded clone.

CDR3 DNA: TGCAGCGTTGAAGATAGGGGCGGGAGGGCCGGAGAGCAGTACTTC; CDR3 protein: CSVEDRGGRAGEQYF; clone size: few; V gene: TRBV29-1; J gene: TRBJ2-7; D gene: TRBD2
CDR3 DNA: TGTGCCAGCAGCTTAGGCAGTGTTATAACCTACGAGCAGTACTTC; CDR3 protein: CASSLGSVITYEQYF; clone size: -; V gene: TRBV7-6; J gene: TRBJ2-7; D gene: -
CDR3 DNA: TGTGCCAGCTATGGCCCGGGGAACTATGGCTACACCTTC; CDR3 protein: CASYGPGNYGYTF; clone size: -; V gene: TRBV28; J gene: TRBJ1-2; D gene: -
CDR3 DNA: TGCGCCAGCAGCTTGAACACAGGGAGCACAGATACGCAGTATTTT; CDR3 protein: CASSLNTGSTDTQYF; clone size: -; V gene: TRBV5-1; J gene: TRBJ2-3; D gene: -
CDR3 DNA: TGTGCCAGCGGGGGGACAGGGTCGGGGTGGGAGCAGTTCTTC; CDR3 protein: CASGGTGSGWEQFF; clone size: -; V gene: TRBV27; J gene: TRBJ2-1; D gene: TRBD1
CDR3 DNA: TGTGCCAGCTCACCTGGACTAGCGGCCGACAATGAGCAGTTCTTC; CDR3 protein: CASSPGLAADNEQFF; clone size: -; V gene: TRBV18; J gene: TRBJ2-1; D gene: TRBD2
CDR3 DNA: TGTGCCAGTAGTAGTCGTGCGAGTAACGGGTCTGGAAACACCATATATTTT; CDR3 protein: CASSSRASNGSGNTIYF; clone size: -; V gene: TRBV19; J gene: TRBJ1-3; D gene: -
CDR3 DNA: TGTGCCAGCAGTTTGGGGACAGGTAACACTGAAGCTTTCTTT; CDR3 protein: CASSLGTGNTEAFF; clone size: -; V gene: TRBV28; J gene: TRBJ1-1; D gene: TRBD1
CDR3 DNA: TGTGCCAGTAGTGGGGCAGGGGGATCCTACGAGCAGTACTTC; CDR3 protein: CASSGAGGSYEQYF; clone size: -; V gene: TRBV19; J gene: TRBJ2-7; D gene: TRBD1
CDR3 DNA: TGTGCCAGCAGCTTAGGGGGATATGAGAACACTGAAGCTTTCTTT; CDR3 protein: CASSLGGYENTEAFF; clone size: few; V gene: TRBV5-4; J gene: TRBJ1-1; D gene: -
CDR3 DNA: TGTGCCAGCAGCTTGGTCTTCGGCTCTGGAAACACCATATATTTT; CDR3 protein: CASSLVFGSGNTIYF; clone size: -; V gene: TRBV5-5; J gene: TRBJ1-3; D gene: -
CDR3 DNA: TGTGCCAGCAGCTTATGGAGCACGGGAGGGCCGTCCAATGAGCAGTTCTTC; CDR3 protein: CASSLWSTGGPSNEQFF; clone size: -; V gene: TRBV11-3; J gene: TRBJ2-1; D gene: TRBD2
CDR3 DNA: TGTGCCAGCAGCTGGGGACACCCCACATCAGGAGGCTACACCTTC; CDR3 protein: CASSWGHPTSGGYTF; clone size: -; V gene: TRBV7-9; J gene: TRBJ1-2; D gene: -
CDR3 DNA: TGTGCCAGCAGCTTAGCCCACTACGAGCAGTACTTC; CDR3 protein: CASSLAHYEQYF; clone size: -; V gene: TRBV7-9; J gene: TRBJ2-7; D gene: -
CDR3 DNA: TGTGCCAGCAGCCCGAGGGACAGGGCGGATGGAAACACCATATATTTT; CDR3 protein: CASSPRDRADGNTIYF; clone size: -; V gene: TRBV9; J gene: TRBJ1-3; D gene: TRBD1
CDR3 DNA: TGCGCCAGCAGCTTAGGACAGGGTGGTGCTTTCTTT; CDR3 protein: CASSLGQGGAFF; clone size: -; V gene: TRBV5-1; J gene: TRBJ1-1; D gene: TRBD1
CDR3 DNA: TGTGCAAGTCGCTTCCCCGCCAGCGGCCATTCCTACAATGAGCAGTTCTTC; CDR3 protein: CASRFPASGHSYNEQFF; clone size: once; V gene: TRBV12-2; J gene: TRBJ2-1; D gene: -
CDR3 DNA: TGTGCCAGCAGCCCACAGGGGACTGATTCACCCCTCCACTTT; CDR3 protein: CASSPQGTDSPLHF; clone size: -; V gene: TRBV6-5; J gene: TRBJ1-6; D gene: TRBD1
CDR3 DNA: TGTGCCAGCAGCTTAGTTTTCGGGGGGCGCAACTATGGCTACACCTTC; CDR3 protein: CASSLVFGGRNYGYTF; clone size: -; V gene: TRBV7-9; J gene: TRBJ1-2; D gene: -
CDR3 DNA: TGTGACCTGAGCGAGGGGACAGGGGTTGTCTATGGCTACACCTTC; CDR3 protein: CDLSEGTGVVYGYTF; clone size: -; V gene: TRBV6-5; J gene: TRBJ1-2; D gene: TRBD1
CDR3 DNA: TGCAGCGTTAGTACTTCAGGGGGGATCTCCTATGGCTACACCTTC; CDR3 protein: CSVSTSGGISYGYTF; clone size: once; V gene: TRBV29-1; J gene: TRBJ1-2; D gene: TRBD1
CDR3 DNA: TGCGCCAGCAGCTTCGACGGGAGCTCTGGAAACACCATATATTTT; CDR3 protein: CASSFDGSSGNTIYF; clone size: -; V gene: TRBV5-1; J gene: TRBJ1-3; D gene: -
CDR3 DNA: TGTGCCAGCTACAGGGGAAGCGGTGAGACCCAGTACTTC; CDR3 protein: CASYRGSGETQYF; clone size: -; V gene: TRBV18; J gene: TRBJ2-5; D gene: TRBD1
CDR3 DNA: TGTGCCAGCAGCTTGTCGCTAGCGGCCTACGAGCAGTACTTC; CDR3 protein: CASSLSLAAYEQYF; clone size: few; V gene: TRBV11-2; J gene: TRBJ2-7; D gene: TRBD2
CDR3 DNA: TGTGCCAGCAGCTTATCCTACTCTCTCTCTGGAAACACCATATATTTT; CDR3 protein: CASSLSYSLSGNTIYF; clone size: few; V gene: TRBV7-9; J gene: TRBJ1-3; D gene: -
CDR3 DNA: TGTGCCAGCAGTTACACCGACAGGGGATTGGAGGGCTACACCTTC; CDR3 protein: CASSYTDRGLEGYTF; clone size: -; V gene: TRBV6-5; J gene: TRBJ1-2; D gene: TRBD1
CDR3 DNA: TGTGCCAGCAGTGGGGCTAGAGGGCACTATAATTCACCCCTCCACTTT; CDR3 protein: CASSGARGHYNSPLHF; clone size: -; V gene: TRBV25-1; J gene: TRBJ1-6; D gene: -
CDR3 DNA: TGTGCCAGCAGCGTAGTGGGACAGGGGGTTACAGATACGCAGTATTTT; CDR3 protein: CASSVVGQGVTDTQYF; clone size: -; V gene: TRBV9; J gene: TRBJ2-3; D gene: TRBD1
CDR3 DNA: TGTGCCAGTAGTATAGATCTAGGGGGCTACACCGGGGAGCTGTTTTTT; CDR3 protein: CASSIDLGGYTGELFF; clone size: -; V gene: TRBV19; J gene: TRBJ2-2; D gene: TRBD1
CDR3 DNA: TGTGCCAGCAGTTTATCTGCGGGCGGGGCCTACGAGCAGTACTTC; CDR3 protein: CASSLSAGGAYEQYF; clone size: -; V gene: TRBV27; J gene: TRBJ2-7; D gene: -
CDR3 DNA: TGCGCCAGCAGCTTGGGGGACAGAATGAACACTGAAGCTTTCTTT; CDR3 protein: CASSLGDRMNTEAFF; clone size: -; V gene: TRBV5-1; J gene: TRBJ1-1; D gene: TRBD1
CDR3 DNA: TGTGCCAGCAGGAATGTACAGGGCGACGGGGAGACCCAGTACTTC; CDR3 protein: CASRNVQGDGETQYF; clone size: -; V gene: TRBV2; J gene: TRBJ2-5; D gene: -
CDR3 DNA: TGCGCCAGCAGTGAAGCGTCAGGGGGTCCCTACGAGCAGTACTTC; CDR3 protein: CASSEASGGPYEQYF; clone size: -; V gene: TRBV2; J gene: TRBJ2-7; D gene: TRBD1
CDR3 DNA: TGTGCCAGCAGTGACCCCCGGGACAGGGGCAGAAGGTTCTATGGCTACACCTTC; CDR3 protein: CASSDPRDRGRRFYGYTF; clone size: -; V gene: TRBV6-4; J gene: TRBJ1-2; D gene: TRBD1
CDR3 DNA: TGTGCCAGTAGTTCCCTCTATAGCGGGAGGGCCCTAGGGGAGCAGTTCTTC; CDR3 protein: CASSSLYSGRALGEQFF; clone size: -; V gene: TRBV19; J gene: TRBJ2-1; D gene: TRBD2
CDR3 DNA: TGTGCCAGCAGACCGAGACAGGGGAACGCCGGGGAGCTGTTTTTT; CDR3 protein: CASRPRQGNAGELFF; clone size: -; V gene: TRBV27; J gene: TRBJ2-2; D gene: TRBD1
CDR3 DNA: TGTGCCAGTAGTATGGGGGCGCACACCCGCGGTCAGCCCCAGCATTTT; CDR3 protein: CASSMGAHTRGQPQHF; clone size: -; V gene: TRBV19; J gene: TRBJ1-5; D gene: -
CDR3 DNA: TGTGCCAGCAGCGTAGTCCAGGGGGCGCTTGGGGCCAACGTCCTGACTTTC; CDR3 protein: CASSVVQGALGANVLTF; clone size: -; V gene: TRBV9; J gene: TRBJ2-6; D gene: TRBD1
CDR3 DNA: TGTGCCAGCAGCTTAGGATGGGCTGGACAGCCCCAGCATTTT; CDR3 protein: CASSLGWAGQPQHF; clone size: -; V gene: TRBV7-2; J gene: TRBJ1-5; D gene: -
CDR3 DNA: TGTGCCAGCAGCTTATCGGAGCCCGGGGAGCTGTTTTTT; CDR3 protein: CASSLSEPGELFF; clone size: -; V gene: TRBV7-3; J gene: TRBJ2-2; D gene: -
CDR3 DNA: TGTGCCAGCAGCTTAAATAAAGGCGGGGACATTCAGTACTTC; CDR3 protein: CASSLNKGGDIQYF; clone size: -; V gene: TRBV11-1; J gene: TRBJ2-4; D gene: -
CDR3 DNA: TGTGCCAGCAGCGCGACCGGGACAGGGGGCTACAATGAGCAGTTCTTC; CDR3 protein: CASSATGTGGYNEQFF; clone size: -; V gene: TRBV9; J gene: TRBJ2-1; D gene: TRBD1
CDR3 DNA: TGTGCCAGCGGTAACTCCCTAAGAACTAGCGAAAGGACCCAGTACTTC; CDR3 protein: CASGNSLRTSERTQYF; clone size: -; V gene: TRBV9; J gene: TRBJ2-5; D gene: TRBD2
CDR3 DNA: TGTGCCTGGAGCCCCGGACAGCCCATCCATTACGAGCAGTACTTC; CDR3 protein: CAWSPGQPIHYEQYF; clone size: -; V gene: TRBV30; J gene: TRBJ2-7; D gene: -
CDR3 DNA: TGCGCCAGCAGCCAAGATCAGAGAAGGGGGCGTATTAGGAGGAATGAGCAGTTCTTC; CDR3 protein: CASSQDQRRGRIRRNEQFF; clone size: once; V gene: TRBV4-1; J gene: TRBJ2-1; D gene: TRBD1
CDR3 DNA: TGTGCCAGCAGTAGTTTCAGAGGGATAATTGTAAAACTGTTTTTT; CDR3 protein: CASSSFRGIIVKLFF; clone size: few; V gene: TRBV6-5; J gene: TRBJ1-4; D gene: -
CDR3 DNA: TGTGCCAGCAGCACCGGACAGGGGGGGCAAGAGACCCAGTACTTC; CDR3 protein: CASSTGQGGQETQYF; clone size: -; V gene: TRBV5-4; J gene: TRBJ2-5; D gene: TRBD1
CDR3 DNA: TGTGCCAGCAGTCCCACCCCAGACCAAAGGGGGTATGGGGAAGGCGCGACCCAGTACTTC; CDR3 protein: CASSPTPDQRGYGEGATQYF; clone size: -; V gene: TRBV28; J gene: TRBJ2-5; D gene: -
CDR3 DNA: TGCGCCAGCAGCTTGACGGGACAGGGGGCAGATACGCAGTATTTT; CDR3 protein: CASSLTGQGADTQYF; clone size: -; V gene: TRBV5-1; J gene: TRBJ2-3; D gene: TRBD1
CDR3 DNA: TGCGCCAGCAGCAGTGGACAGCCTAACACTGAAGCTTTCTTT; CDR3 protein: CASSSGQPNTEAFF; clone size: -; V gene: TRBV5-1; J gene: TRBJ1-1; D gene: -
CDR3 DNA: TGTGCCAGCAGATCTAGCGGGAGGCCCGGGACCCAGTACTTC; CDR3 protein: CASRSSGRPGTQYF; clone size: few; V gene: TRBV6-5; J gene: TRBJ2-5; D gene: TRBD2
CDR3 DNA: TGTGCCAGCTCACAGTCGTTTAGCGGGGAAACCTACGAGCAGTACTTC; CDR3 protein: CASSQSFSGETYEQYF; clone size: -; V gene: TRBV18; J gene: TRBJ2-7; D gene: TRBD2
CDR3 DNA: TGTGCCAGCAGGACAGGGCCACTCTATGGCTACACCTTC; CDR3 protein: CASRTGPLYGYTF; clone size: -; V gene: TRBV28; J gene: TRBJ1-2; D gene: TRBD1